The clone carrying this T cell receptor (beta chain) was observed a few times. This sample is drawn from a study of T-cell reconstitution after alpha-beta-depleted transplantation in children. TCRbeta library construction was performed incorporating unique molecular identifiers. TCRdb used MiXCR to reprocess the PCR reads, holding one entry per CDR3 protein. The sample includes some 300,000 distinct CDR3 sequences, 10% of them seen just once. This TCR came from a human donor who donated a stem cell graft to a child with acute lymphoblastic leukemia. The source was PBMCs from the stem cell graft donor, collected from the stem cell graft.

The CDR3 DNA sequence: TGTGCCAGCAGTTTAGCGGAGGGACACCGCTACGAGCAGTACTTC. This translates into CASSLAEGHRYEQYF. The chain carries TRBV12-3 or TRBV12-4 and TRBJ2-7, with D tentatively TRBD1 or TRBD2 (6 bases each). The CDR3 covers 15 residues. Trimming pared 0 bases from V and 3 bases from J, leaving 12 bases between.